This T cell receptor beta chain appears in the sequencing data of a study of Graves' ophthalmopathy and Graves' hyperthyroidism (dated by TCRdb to 2016 to 2018). Study-level background: Peripheral blood samples were taken at the time of initial diagnosis, before any treatment was given. TCR beta repertoire signatures were used to distinguish Graves' ophthalmopathy from Graves' hyperthyroidism and to predict progression to ophthalmopathy. In total, around 140 blood samples were TCR-sequenced: 43 ophthalmopathy, some 75 hyperthyroidism and some 17 hyperthyroidism-to-ophthalmopathy patients. To explore V-J signatures that distinguish ophthalmopathy from hyperthyroidism, a discovery set of about a hundred patients was enrolled, made up of over 40 with ophthalmopathy and fewer than 60 with stable hyperthyroidism. An independent validation cohort was composed of 18 hyperthyroidism patients and 15 to 17 patients who later progressed from hyperthyroidism to ophthalmopathy. In over five hyperthyroidism patients, the T-cell repertoires found in thyroid tissue were compared with those found in blood. Following sample collection, hyperthyroidism patients were given methimazole at a starting dose of 30 mg daily, and ophthalmopathy patients were given high-dose intravenous methylprednisolone. The approximately 98 discovery patients were randomly divided into training and test sets at a 7:3 ratio. The paper's findings and limits, for the study overall: In cross-validation, the 13-signature model distinguished ophthalmopathy from stable hyperthyroidism with about 87% sensitivity and roughly 81% specificity, and in the test set the corresponding values were approximately 80% and 75%. Sample size was not predetermined statistically, and investigators were not blinded to group allocation. In validation, the model predicted ophthalmopathy progression with roughly 68% sensitivity and about 77% specificity; approximately 12 predicted patients were CT-confirmed with GO in a median of about 6.2 months. Most expanded thyroid clonotypes with a frequency above 0.001 also appeared in blood, which suggests that blood repertoires may reflect the immune response in the thyroid.

The CDR3 starts with the cysteine, ends with the phenylalanine, and has 13 residues. Only the CDR3 DNA stays, 39 bases, in frame from base 1. From a lookup of the germline V gene, CDR1 and CDR2 are MNHNS and SASEGT. V loses 6 bases, J loses 9 bases, and the germline ends lie 17 bases apart. Hyperthyroidism was defined as stable when no progression to ophthalmopathy occurred within 18 months of follow-up. The hyperthyroidism patients were 18 to 65 years old and newly diagnosed, with a disease duration of less than 2 months. Patients with other autoimmune diseases, uncontrolled infections, pregnancy or lactation were excluded from the study. Clinical symptoms, serum thyroxine, TRAb, thyroid ultrasound and orbital computed tomography were used for diagnosis. Using Ficoll-Paque density gradient centrifugation, PBMCs were isolated from 9 to 10 ml of fresh peripheral blood. Total RNA was extracted using Trizol reagent, and RNA quality was checked on an Agilent 2100 Bioanalyzer.

TCR beta CDR3 regions were amplified from RNA transcripts for repertoire sequencing. The first round was an RT-PCR using HTBI primers with the Qiagen OneStep RT-PCR kit, and this first round was followed by a second-round multiplex PCR, then size selection and purification. The libraries underwent paired-end sequencing with 100 bp reads on an Illumina HiSeq2000. As for the original processing: SOAPnuke was used for read processing, and reads with adapters, uncalled bases, a mean Phred below 15, or no exact constant-primer or identifier match were discarded. High-quality paired reads were merged with COPE v1.2.5. Clonotypes were defined as unique nucleotide sequences and were aligned to IMGT TRB V, D and J references using MiTCR v1.1. The analysis was limited to V-J combinations with a frequency above 0.0001, which together covered 98% to 99.2% of repertoires. A TCR clonal expansion and chaos score per V-J combination was defined as the ratio of F50 clonal expansion to chaos observed in the TCRdist matrix. Welch's t-statistics and random forest were used to reduce features to 13 V-J combinations, which were fed into a naive Bayes classifier. Thyroid-blood repertoire similarity was quantified with the Morisita-Horn index. TCRdb reran the public reads through fastp at Q25 and MiXCR, keeping productive beta chains. Each CDR3 protein gets just one entry, which takes the most common genes and DNA from the rows behind it. For this entry, the V and J calls and clone size follow TCRdb and not the study's own pipeline. For this sample there are 350,000 to 400,000 distinct CDR3 sequences; 15% to 17% appear just once. The ten largest clones represent roughly 7% of the sample.

A remark on this clonotype: What this receptor recognizes is not known. Base qualities are not recorded, but no much larger clone differs from it by a single base.

The sequence was collected from a woman aged 18-35 years with stable Graves' hyperthyroidism. Donor details come from another sample of the same person, matched by shared clones. Here the chain combines TRBV6-1 and TRBJ2-5; the best D guess is TRBD1, with 6 bases matching. The sample comprised peripheral blood. Here the CDR3 is given as CASSPRTAEAQYF. The base sequence is TGTGCCAGCAGCCCTCGGACAGCCGAGGCCCAGTACTTC.